Each of the 30 T cell receptor beta chains below was sequenced from the same sample in a study of read filtering for tumor transcriptome and immune sequencing. The library was built from approximately 400 ng RNA with molecular barcoded adaptors for alpha/delta and beta/gamma chains. TCRdb recomputed calls from the reads with MiXCR, one row per CDR3 protein. This repertoire shows tens of thousands of distinct CDR3 sequences, about 12% found once; its top ten account for more than 12%. Sequenced material: a population of CD138-negative cells sorted from bone marrow. These receptors all stem from a donor at least 40 years old with multiple myeloma.

CDR3 protein: CATRGIAEGGNEQFF. For the CDR3, the DNA is TGTGCTACCCGAGGGATAGCGGAGGGGGGGAATGAGCAGTTCTTC. The chain employs TRBV10-3 and TRBJ2-1, with D perhaps matching TRBD2 (7 bases). CDR1 is ENHRY and CDR2 is SYGVKD in the germline V gene. CDR3 length: 15 amino acids.

The J gene is TRBJ1-5, the V gene TRBV2; D gene ambiguous. CDR1 is SNHLY and CDR2 is FYNNEI in the germline V gene. With 4 bases removed from V and 7 bases from J, the gap between germline ends came to 17 bases. CDR3 size: 15 residues. CDR3 sequence reads: CASSVARAGSQPQHF. As DNA, the CDR3 is TGTGCCAGCAGTGTAGCAAGGGCGGGAAGCCAGCCCCAGCATTTT.

This clonotype came up many times. The CDR3 sequence: CSVEVGPGGSYGYTF. CDR3 in DNA: TGCAGCGTTGAAGTGGGGCCGGGGGGCTCCTATGGCTACACCTTC. The V gene is TRBV29-1, the J gene TRBJ1-2, with TRBD1 as a possible D gene (6 bases). In germline, CDR1 is SQVTM, CDR2 ANQGSEA. Trimming cost V 1 base and J 4 bases, with 16 bases left between them. The CDR3 loop spans 15 amino acids. Supplemented by reference TRBV29-1 and TRBJ1-2, the full variable domain reads SAVISQKPSRDICQRGTSLTIQCQVDSQVTMMFWYRQQPGQSLTLIATANQGSEATYESGFVIDKFPISRPNLTFSTLTVSNMSPEDSSIYLCSVEVGPGGSYGYTFGSGTRLTVV.

This clonotype was seen a handful of times. A much larger clone differs from this one at a single base, so this may be a read error. The CDR3 here is CSVERGGTGDEQHF. CDR3 coding DNA: TGCAGCGTTGAGAGGGGCGGGACGGGAGACGAGCAGCACTTC. The chain couples TRBV29-1 to TRBJ2-7; D perhaps matches TRBD2 (6 bases). The V gene's germline CDR1 is SQVTM and CDR2 ANQGSEA. This CDR3 has 14 residues.

This clonotype occurred many times. The V call is TRBV7-8, the J call TRBJ1-1; D is unclear. CDR3 length: 13 residues. Trimming removed 5 bases from V and 8 bases from J, with 15 bases in between. The germline V gene encodes CDR1 SGHVS and CDR2 FQNEAQ. CDR3 in amino acids: CASSPSPLGEAFF. For the CDR3, the DNA is TGTGCCAGCAGCCCCTCCCCGTTGGGAGAAGCTTTCTTT.

This clonotype was counted at least ten times. The chain links TRBV18 to TRBJ2-7; 7 bases align to TRBD2. Germline CDR1 and CDR2: KGHSH and LQKENI. This CDR3 has 15 amino acids. After removal of 3 bases from V and 2 bases from J, the junction contained 7 bases not matched to a gene. The CDR3 coding sequence is TGTGCCAGCTCACCCGCTAGCGCGGGAGCCTACGAGCAGTACTTC. This sequence encodes CASSPASAGAYEQYF.

The J gene is TRBJ1-6, the V gene TRBV2; D remains unclear. CDR1 is SNHLY and CDR2 is FYNNEI in the germline V gene. Trimming stripped 2 bases from V and 8 bases from J, with 7 bases between. The CDR3 has 13 residues. The CDR3 reads CASSEQDDSPLHF. As DNA, the CDR3 is TGTGCCAGCAGTGAACAGGATGATTCACCCCTCCACTTT.

At least ten counts were recorded for this clonotype. The chain has TRBV29-1 and TRBJ1-5; D is ambiguous. The CDR3 sequence is 12 residues long. The germline V gene has CDR1 SQVTM and CDR2 ANQGSEA. Trimming took 3 bases from V and 4 from J, leaving 7 bases between them. This CDR3 reads CSVEADNQPQHF. The CDR3, as DNA: TGCAGCGTTGAGGCCGATAATCAGCCCCAGCATTTT.

For this clonotype: A read error may produce the germline difference seen at one junction end. V is TRBV30 and J is TRBJ2-7; 10 nucleotides line up with TRBD2. Germline V CDR1 and CDR2: GTSNPN, SVGIG (reference sequence). This CDR3 is 14 amino acids long. For the CDR3, the DNA is TGTGCCTGGAGGTTAGCGGGAGGAAGCTACGAGCAGTGCTTC. Amino acids: CAWRLAGGSYEQCF.

This clonotype was seen repeatedly, ten times or more. CDR3 sequence reads: CSARENSYEQYF. CDR3 nucleotides: TGCAGTGCTAGGGAAAACTCCTACGAGCAGTACTTC. This chain links TRBV20-1 with TRBJ2-7, with unresolved D. V lost 3 bases and J 0 bases, leaving 6 bases between the germline ends. Germline V gene sequence: CDR1 DFQATT, CDR2 SNEGSKA (reference sequence). This CDR3 is 12 amino acids long.

At least ten counts were recorded for this clonotype. The chain carries TRBV28 and TRBJ1-3; no clear D gene. Germline-derived CDR1 and CDR2 are MDHEN and SYDVKM. This CDR3 spans 15 amino acids. V was trimmed by 4 bases and J by 0 bases, leaving 10 bases between them. CDR3 sequence reads: CASSSVVLSGNTIYF. In DNA, the CDR3 is TGTGCCAGCAGTTCCGTGGTCCTCTCTGGAAACACCATATATTTT.

Turning to this clonotype: Since a far larger clone is one base different, this is likely a read error. The chain carries TRBV7-2 and TRBJ2-1, with 7 bases matching TRBD2. This CDR3 has 15 amino acids. From germline, CDR1 is SGHTA and CDR2 FQGNSA. Written as DNA, the CDR3 is TGTGCCAGCAGCTTAGCGGGAGGGTACGGCAATGGGCAGTTCTTC. Encoded protein: CASSLAGGYGNGQFF.

This clonotype was detected many times. This chain links TRBV7-2 with TRBJ2-5, with 11 bases identical to TRBD2. Germline V gene data show CDR1 as SGHTA and CDR2 as FQGNSA. V lost 1 base and J lost 1; bases outside the gene matches: 2. This CDR3 is built from 16 residues. CDR3 loop: CASSLDSGRVQETQYF. CDR3 nucleotides: TGTGCCAGCAGCTTAGATAGCGGGAGGGTCCAAGAGACCCAGTACTTC.

By share of the sample, this clonotype is medium-sized. The V and J genes are TRBV27 and TRBJ1-6; 10 bases align to TRBD1. The V gene end was trimmed by 5 bases and the J gene end by 5 bases; junction bases not matched to a gene: 3. This CDR3 spans 15 amino acids. CDR1 is MNHEY, CDR2 SMNVEV, per germline (reference sequence). CDR3 sequence (DNA): TGTGCCAGCAGTCCGGGACAGGGGAATAATTCACCCCTCCACTTT. It yields the protein CASSPGQGNNSPLHF.

There are many counts of this clonotype. The genes are TRBV29-1 and TRBJ2-3; 15 nucleotides agree with TRBD2. Germline CDR1 SQVTM, CDR2 ANQGSEA. The CDR3 is 15 amino acids. V trimming: 6 bases; J trimming: 5 bases; junction bases outside the gene matches: 6. The chain's CDR3 is CSVPGLAGGIDTQYF. The CDR3 region has the DNA TGCAGCGTCCCTGGACTAGCGGGAGGGATAGATACGCAGTATTTT.

This clonotype was detected only a few times. A much bigger clone sits one base away, suggesting this may be a read error. This chain uses TRBV7-9 with TRBJ2-5; D ambiguous. Germline loops: CDR1 SEHNR, CDR2 FQNEAQ (reference sequence). The CDR3 is made up of 14 amino acids. CDR3 in amino acids: CAGSLGRNQETQYF. The CDR3 bases are TGTGCCGGCAGCTTGGGCCGAAACCAAGAGACCCAGTACTTC.

The V and J genes are TRBV30 and TRBJ2-2; D not certain. V lost 1 base to trimming and J lost 3 bases, with 9 bases between them. Germline assignment: CDR1 GTSNPN and CDR2 SVGIG (reference sequence). This CDR3 region has 14 residues. The CDR3 loop is CAWSAWGHTGELFF. DNA of the CDR3: TGTGCCTGGAGTGCGTGGGGTCACACCGGGGAGCTGTTTTTT.

The sample holds many counts of this clonotype. V and J are TRBV5-5 and TRBJ2-5; D remains ambiguous. The CDR3 has 16 residues. Between the trimmed V and J ends, which lost 0 bases and 3 bases, there was a span of 15 bases. Germline CDR1 reads SGHKS; CDR2 reads YYEKEE (reference sequence). The CDR3 bases are TGTGCCAGCAGCTTGGTGGCTAGGGTAGACGAAGAGACCCAGTACTTC. As protein: CASSLVARVDEETQYF.

In this sample, this clonotype turned up many times. The rearrangement uses TRBV7-2 and TRBJ2-3, with D possibly being TRBD1 or TRBD2 (6 bases each). Trimming removed 7 bases from V and 2 bases from J, with 19 bases in between. The germline V gene encodes CDR1 SGHTA and CDR2 FQGNSA. The CDR3 contains 16 residues. The CDR3 spells CASTPGVGTLTDTQYF. CDR3 sequence (DNA): TGTGCCAGCACCCCAGGGGTCGGGACTCTCACAGATACGCAGTATTTT.

This clonotype was counted many times. An end of the junction does not agree with germline; a read error may underlie this. The rearrangement uses TRBV4-1 and TRBJ2-7, with 7 positions matching TRBD2. From germline, CDR1 is MGHRA and CDR2 YSYEKL. The CDR3 length is 15 residues. The chain's CDR3 is CASSQEGGSWYEQYF. The CDR3 bases are TGTGCCAGCAGCCAAGAGGGCGGGAGTTGGTACGAGCAGTACTTC.

This clonotype has ten or more counts. A junction end diverges from the germline sequence, so it may reflect a read error. The rearrangement links TRBV6-1 to TRBJ2-2; 8 bases map to TRBD2. CDR3 length: 14 amino acids. Germline CDR1 MNHNS, CDR2 SASEGT. In DNA, the CDR3 is TGTGCCAGCAGACTAGCGGAGAACACCGGGGAGCTGCTTTTT. It encodes CASRLAENTGELLF.

This clonotype was observed many times. J is TRBJ2-2 and V is TRBV11-2, with 7 positions matching TRBD2. The length of the CDR3 is 14 residues. V shed 5 bases, J shed 6 bases, and the junction held 6 bases outside the gene matches. The germline gives CDR1 SGHAT, CDR2 FQNNGV. This CDR3 is CASSPTTSPGELFF. The CDR3 bases are TGTGCCAGCAGCCCAACGACTAGCCCCGGGGAGCTGTTTTTT.

The table lists this clonotype with many counts. The CDR3 region has the DNA TGTGCCACCAGTGAACCGGGGAGCACAGATACGCAGTATTTT. Amino acid sequence: CATSEPGSTDTQYF. This chain connects TRBV24-1 to TRBJ2-3; maybe TRBD2 (5 bases). CDR3 length: 14 amino acids. The V and J ends lost 4 bases and 0 bases respectively, with 7 bases between them. Per the germline V gene, CDR1 is KGHDR and CDR2 is SFDVKD.

This clonotype was counted many times. V usage is TRBV7-9 and J usage is TRBJ1-5; D gene uncertain. Looked up from germline, CDR1 is SEHNR and CDR2 is FQNEAQ (reference sequence). The CDR3 sequence is 12 residues long. Trimming removed 2 bases at V and 9 bases at J, with 8 bases between. The CDR3 DNA reads as TGTGCCAGCAGCTTATCGTTGGGGCCCCAGCATTTT. It specifies CASSLSLGPQHF.

For this clonotype: A much larger clone lies a single base off, so this may be a read error. The chain joins TRBV2 to TRBJ2-1, with D unresolved. Germline V gene sequence: CDR1 SNHLY, CDR2 FYNNEI. V lost 7 bases and J lost 9, with 10 bases in between. CDR3 size: 11 residues. CDR3 DNA sequence: TGTGCCAGCAATAGGGTGGGTGAGCAGTTCTTC. This encodes CASNRVGEQFF.

This clonotype was counted at least ten times. This chain connects TRBV7-9 to TRBJ2-2, with D tentatively TRBD1 or TRBD2 (8 bases each). Trimming stripped 5 bases from V and 3 bases from J, with 22 bases between. This CDR3 is built from 18 residues. CDR1 is SEHNR and CDR2 is FQNEAQ in the germline V gene (reference sequence). CDR3 DNA: TGTGCCAGCAGCCGGACAGGGTTGGCACTAGCGGACACCGGGGAGCTGTTTTTT. This codes for CASSRTGLALADTGELFF.

At least ten counts were recorded for this clonotype. This chain connects TRBV29-1 to TRBJ2-3, with 11 positions matching TRBD2. With 6 bases clipped from V and 0 bases from J, the junction kept 8 bases outside the gene matches. This CDR3 is built from 16 residues. The germline gives CDR1 SQVTM, CDR2 ANQGSEA. The CDR3 loop is CSVGGTSGTSTDTQYF. For the CDR3, the DNA is TGCAGCGTAGGCGGGACTAGCGGAACTAGCACAGATACGCAGTATTTT.

This clonotype was counted at least ten times. V and J are TRBV2 and TRBJ1-4; tentative D call: TRBD1 (5 bases). V was trimmed by 3 bases and J by 8 bases, leaving 10 bases between them. From germline, CDR1 is SNHLY and CDR2 FYNNEI. The CDR3 totals 13 residues. CDR3 nucleotides: TGTGCCAGCAGTGACCCGACAGACGAAAAACTGTTTTTT. It specifies CASSDPTDEKLFF.

The table lists this clonotype with many counts. The chain combines TRBV5-6 with TRBJ2-1, with D possibly matching TRBD2 (5 bases). V lost 0 bases and J 3 bases, leaving 10 bases between the germline ends. The CDR3 is 15 residues long. The V gene's germline CDR1 is SGHDT and CDR2 YYEEEE. CDR3 DNA sequence: TGTGCCAGCAGCTTGGTGGAGCGGAGCTACAATGAGCAGTTCTTC. Translation gives CASSLVERSYNEQFF.

A note on this clonotype: A much larger clone lies a single base off, so this may be a read error. CDR3 region: CASGLAGGSTLEQYF. The CDR3 DNA reads as TGTGCCAGCGGCTTAGCCGGCGGGAGTACCCTCGAGCAGTACTTC. The chain recombines TRBV7-9 with TRBJ2-7; 7 nucleotides line up with TRBD2. Germline CDR1 SEHNR, CDR2 FQNEAQ (reference sequence). This CDR3 contains 15 residues.